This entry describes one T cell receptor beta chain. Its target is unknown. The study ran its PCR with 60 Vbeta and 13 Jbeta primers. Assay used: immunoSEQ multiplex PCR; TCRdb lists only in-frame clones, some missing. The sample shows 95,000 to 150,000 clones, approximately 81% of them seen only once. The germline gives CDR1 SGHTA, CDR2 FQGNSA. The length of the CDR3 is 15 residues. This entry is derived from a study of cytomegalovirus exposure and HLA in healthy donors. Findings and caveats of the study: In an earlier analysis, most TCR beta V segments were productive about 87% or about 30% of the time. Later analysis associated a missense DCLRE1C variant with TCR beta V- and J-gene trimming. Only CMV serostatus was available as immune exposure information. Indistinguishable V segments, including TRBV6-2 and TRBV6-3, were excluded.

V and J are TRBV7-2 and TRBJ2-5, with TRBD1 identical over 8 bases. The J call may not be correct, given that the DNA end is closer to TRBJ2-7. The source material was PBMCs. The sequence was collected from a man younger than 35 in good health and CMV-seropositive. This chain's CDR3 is CASSLGGTGSYEQYF. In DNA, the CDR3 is TGTGCCAGCAGCTTAGGGGGGACAGGATCCTACGAGCAGTACTTC.